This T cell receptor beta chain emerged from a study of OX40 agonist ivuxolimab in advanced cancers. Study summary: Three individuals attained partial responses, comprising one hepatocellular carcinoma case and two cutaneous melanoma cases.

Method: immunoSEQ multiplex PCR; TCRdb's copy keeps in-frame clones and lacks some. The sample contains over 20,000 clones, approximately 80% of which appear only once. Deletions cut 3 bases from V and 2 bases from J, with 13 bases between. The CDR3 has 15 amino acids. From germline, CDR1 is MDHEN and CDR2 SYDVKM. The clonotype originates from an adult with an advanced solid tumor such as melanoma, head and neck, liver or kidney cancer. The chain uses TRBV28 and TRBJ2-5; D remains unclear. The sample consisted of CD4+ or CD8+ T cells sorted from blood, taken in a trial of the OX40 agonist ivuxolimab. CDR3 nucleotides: TGTGCCAGCAGTTTGATGACACGCCGTCAAGAGACCCAGTACTTC. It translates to CASSLMTRRQETQYF.